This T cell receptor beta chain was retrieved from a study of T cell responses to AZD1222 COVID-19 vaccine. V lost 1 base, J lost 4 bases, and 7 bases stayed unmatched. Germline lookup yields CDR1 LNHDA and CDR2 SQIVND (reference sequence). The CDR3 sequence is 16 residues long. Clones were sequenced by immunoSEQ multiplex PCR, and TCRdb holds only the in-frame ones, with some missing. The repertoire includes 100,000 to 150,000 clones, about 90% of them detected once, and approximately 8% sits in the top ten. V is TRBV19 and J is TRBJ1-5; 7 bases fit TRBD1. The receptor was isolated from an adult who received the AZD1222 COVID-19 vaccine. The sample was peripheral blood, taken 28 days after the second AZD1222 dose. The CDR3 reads CASSIVGRGTNQPQHF. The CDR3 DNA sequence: TGTGCCAGTAGTATAGTGGGCAGGGGGACGAATCAGCCCCAGCATTTT.